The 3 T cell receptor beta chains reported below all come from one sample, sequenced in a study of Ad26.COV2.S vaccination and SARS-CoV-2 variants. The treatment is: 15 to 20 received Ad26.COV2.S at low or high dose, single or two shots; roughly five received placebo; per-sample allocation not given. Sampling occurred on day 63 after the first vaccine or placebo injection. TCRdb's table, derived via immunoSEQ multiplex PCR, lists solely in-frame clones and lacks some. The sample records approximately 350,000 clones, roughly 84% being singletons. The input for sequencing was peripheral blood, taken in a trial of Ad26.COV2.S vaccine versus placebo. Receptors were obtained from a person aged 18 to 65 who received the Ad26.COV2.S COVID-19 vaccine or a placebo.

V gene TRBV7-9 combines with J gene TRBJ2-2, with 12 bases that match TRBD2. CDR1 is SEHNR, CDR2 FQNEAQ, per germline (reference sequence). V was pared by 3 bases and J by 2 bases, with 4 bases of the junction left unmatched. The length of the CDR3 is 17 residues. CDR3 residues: CASSFLAGGPNTGELFF. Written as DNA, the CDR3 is TGTGCCAGCAGCTTTCTAGCGGGGGGGCCAAACACCGGGGAGCTGTTTTTT.

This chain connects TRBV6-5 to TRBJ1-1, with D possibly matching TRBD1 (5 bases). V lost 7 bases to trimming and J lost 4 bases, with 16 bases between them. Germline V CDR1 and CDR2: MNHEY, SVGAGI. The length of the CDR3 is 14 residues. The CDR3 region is CASTQGREGTEAFF. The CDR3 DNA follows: TGTGCCAGCACCCAGGGCCGGGAGGGCACTGAAGCTTTCTTT.

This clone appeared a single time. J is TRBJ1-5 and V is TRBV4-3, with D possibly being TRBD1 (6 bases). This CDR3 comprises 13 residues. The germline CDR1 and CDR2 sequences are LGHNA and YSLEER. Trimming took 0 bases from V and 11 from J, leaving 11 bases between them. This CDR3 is CASSQEGGSTQHF. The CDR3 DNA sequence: TGCGCCAGCAGCCAAGAAGGGGGTTCGACCCAGCATTTT.